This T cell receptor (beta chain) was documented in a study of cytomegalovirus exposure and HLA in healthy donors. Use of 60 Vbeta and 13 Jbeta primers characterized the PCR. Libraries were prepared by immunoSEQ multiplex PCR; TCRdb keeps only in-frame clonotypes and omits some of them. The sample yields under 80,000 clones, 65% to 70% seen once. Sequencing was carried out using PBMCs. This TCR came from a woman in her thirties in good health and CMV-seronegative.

Here the CDR3 DNA reads TGTGCCAGCAGCTTTAACCAGGGGCTGGACGAGCAGTACTTC. Residues: CASSFNQGLDEQYF. The rearrangement joins TRBV7-2 to TRBJ2-7, with D perhaps matching TRBD1 (6 bases). CDR3 length: 14 residues. CDR1 is SGHTA and CDR2 is FQGNSA in the germline V gene. V shed 3 bases and J shed 5 bases, with 14 bases lying between them.